Presented here are 27 T cell receptor beta chains from one specimen sequenced in a study of T cell responses to AZD1222 COVID-19 vaccine. Clones were read by immunoSEQ multiplex PCR, and TCRdb kept only the in-frame ones, dropping some. The table includes around 200,000 clones, under 95% detected once. This material consisted of peripheral blood, taken on day 0 of AZD1222 vaccination. Receptors were obtained from an adult in good health.

This rearrangement joins TRBV2 to TRBJ1-5; D is possibly TRBD1 (5 bases). Deletions cut 5 bases from V and 5 bases from J, with 13 bases between. The germline gives CDR1 SNHLY, CDR2 FYNNEI. This CDR3 comprises 14 residues. The CDR3 coding sequence is TGTGCCAGCAGTAGGGACGCGATAGATCAGCCCCAGCATTTT. It is translated as CASSRDAIDQPQHF.

The chain couples TRBV10-1 to TRBJ1-3; D gene uncertain. The CDR3 spans 12 residues. Germline loops: CDR1 WNHNN, CDR2 SYGVQD (reference sequence). Trimming stripped 4 bases from V and 3 bases from J, with 4 bases between. In DNA, the CDR3 is TGCGCCAGCAGTGTAGGTGGAAACACCATATATTTT. Protein sequence: CASSVGGNTIYF.

The J gene is TRBJ1-2, the V gene TRBV13; 9 bases map to TRBD1. CDR1 is PRHDT and CDR2 is FYEKMQ in the germline V gene (reference sequence). The CDR3 runs to 13 residues. V dropped 5 bases and J dropped 6; count of bases not matched to a gene: 4. The CDR3 spells CASSLQGADGYTF. The CDR3 DNA reads TGTGCCAGCAGCCTACAGGGGGCTGATGGCTACACCTTC.

The chain couples TRBV25-1 to TRBJ2-7; 10 bases agree with TRBD2. The CDR3 has 15 amino acids. V shed 10 bases, J shed 2 bases, and the junction held 11 bases outside the gene matches. The germline CDR1 and CDR2 sequences are MGHDK and SYGVNS. CDR3 DNA: TGTGCCACTTCCTGGACTAGCGGAAATACCTACGAGCAGTACTTC. It translates to CATSWTSGNTYEQYF.

The J gene is TRBJ2-1, the V gene TRBV7-3, with 9 nucleotides matching TRBD2. Germline V gives CDR1 SGHTA, CDR2 FQGTGA. This CDR3 is 15 amino acids long. The V segment lost 5 bases and the J segment 4 bases; nucleotides outside the gene matches: 6. In DNA form, the CDR3 reads TGTGCCAGCAGCCTCAGCGGGGGGAGATACAATGAGCAGTTCTTC. Translation gives CASSLSGGRYNEQFF.

The J gene is TRBJ2-3, the V gene TRBV5-1; 7 positions agree with TRBD2. V lost 2 bases, J lost 2 bases, and 5 bases stayed unmatched. The germline V gene encodes CDR1 SGHRS and CDR2 YFSETQ. The CDR3 contains 15 residues. CDR3 in amino acids: CASSLSGTYTDTQYF. The CDR3 region has the DNA TGCGCCAGCAGCTTAAGCGGGACTTACACAGATACGCAGTATTTT. Complete variable domain (other parts from reference TRBV5-1 and TRBJ2-3): KAGVTQTPRYLIKTRGQQVTLSCSPISGHRSVSWYQQTPGQGLQFLFEYFSETQRNKGNFPGRFSGRQFSNSRSEMNVSTLELGDSALYLCASSLSGTYTDTQYFGPGTRLTVL.

This chain connects TRBV3-1 (or the pseudogene TRBV3-2) to TRBJ2-7; D remains unclear. The CDR3 length is 13 residues. Trimming stripped 0 bases from V and 3 bases from J, with 6 bases between. Germline V gives CDR1 LGHDT, CDR2 YNNKEL (reference sequence). For the CDR3, the DNA is TGTGCCAGCAGCCAAGATTGGGGCTACGAGCAGTACTTC. This translates into CASSQDWGYEQYF.

The rearrangement links TRBV29-1 to TRBJ1-1; no clear D gene. The germline V and J ends were trimmed by 7 bases and 7 bases, with 16 bases remaining between them. The CDR3 length is 12 residues. Per the germline V gene, CDR1 is SQVTM and CDR2 is ANQGSEA. The CDR3 region has the DNA TGCAGCGCGTCTACCCCCCTGGGTGAAGCTTTCTTT. It translates to CSASTPLGEAFF. Complete variable domain (other parts from reference TRBV29-1 and TRBJ1-1): SAVISQKPSRDICQRGTSLTIQCQVDSQVTMMFWYRQQPGQSLTLIATANQGSEATYESGFVIDKFPISRPNLTFSTLTVSNMSPEDSSIYLCSASTPLGEAFFGQGTRLTVV.

V is TRBV6-5 and J is TRBJ1-1; D is possibly TRBD1 (6 bases). The germline V gene encodes CDR1 MNHEY and CDR2 SVGAGI. The ends were cut back, 6 bases at V and 4 bases at J, with 18 bases in the middle. This CDR3 is 15 amino acids long. The CDR3 sequence: CASSLWPDSGTEAFF. The CDR3 bases are TGTGCCAGCAGCTTATGGCCGGACAGCGGCACTGAAGCTTTCTTT.

The rearrangement uses TRBV14 and TRBJ2-1; 8 positions match TRBD1. V trimming: 5 bases; J trimming: 5 bases; junction bases outside the gene matches: 8. CDR1 is SGHDN and CDR2 is FVKESK in the germline V gene. This CDR3 is 15 amino acids long. DNA of the CDR3: TGTGCCAGCAGCACGGACAGGGTGGTGGACAATGAGCAGTTCTTC. As protein: CASSTDRVVDNEQFF.

Only one count was recorded for this clone. The chain is built from TRBV12-3 or TRBV12-4 and TRBJ2-7; 8 positions match TRBD1. Trimming at V came to 5 bases and at J to 7 bases, leaving 4 bases not matched to a gene. The CDR3 loop spans 12 amino acids. The CDR3 spells CASSGQGGEQYF. CDR3 sequence (DNA): TGTGCCAGCAGTGGACAGGGTGGGGAGCAGTACTTC.

This chain links TRBV6-2 or TRBV6-3 with TRBJ2-4; 12 bases agree with TRBD2. Germline trimming cut 6 bases from V and 5 bases from J; bases unmatched to any gene: 5. Germline V gene sequence: CDR1 MNHEY, CDR2 SVGEGT. The CDR3 has 15 residues. Here the CDR3 DNA reads TGTGCCAGCAGCCGGTCTAGCGGGGGGGAAAACATTCAGTACTTC. Encoded protein: CASSRSSGGENIQYF.

The chain links TRBV18 to TRBJ2-4; D gene uncertain. Trimming removed 3 bases at V and 0 bases at J, with 12 bases between. This CDR3 has 16 amino acids. Germline values: CDR1 KGHSH, CDR2 LQKENI. CDR3 sequence reads: CASSPTELLAKNIQYF. The CDR3, as DNA: TGTGCCAGCTCACCCACGGAACTACTAGCCAAAAACATTCAGTACTTC.

The chain's CDR3 is CASKPGRASTDTQYF. The CDR3 nucleotides read TGCGCCAGCAAACCGGGACGGGCTAGCACAGATACGCAGTATTTT. The genes are TRBV10-1 and TRBJ2-3; possibly TRBD1 or TRBD2 for D (5 bases each). V shed 7 bases and J shed 0 bases, with 14 bases lying between them. The CDR3 is 15 amino acids. Per germline, CDR1 WNHNN and CDR2 SYGVQD (reference sequence).

V and J are TRBV7-3 and TRBJ1-2, with no clear D. Germline CDR1 is SGHTA and CDR2 is FQGTGA. The V and J ends lost 4 bases and 2 bases respectively, with 14 bases between them. This CDR3 spans 15 amino acids. In DNA, the CDR3 is TGTGCCAGCAGCTCCTCGCATCGCTCAAACTATGGCTACACCTTC. Protein: CASSSSHRSNYGYTF.

In its sample, this clone was seen once. The gene calls are TRBV7-3 and TRBJ2-3; D is unresolved. V lost 4 bases and J lost 2, with 7 bases in between. CDR1 is SGHTA, CDR2 FQGTGA, per germline. The CDR3 is 13 amino acids. CDR3 residues: CASSSRLTDTQYF. The CDR3 region has the DNA TGTGCCAGCAGCTCTAGGCTCACAGATACGCAGTATTTT.

The V gene is TRBV7-2, the J gene TRBJ2-7; TRBD2 agrees at 12 bases. The CDR3 loop spans 16 amino acids. With 3 bases clipped from V and 2 bases from J, the junction kept 5 bases outside the gene matches. Germline V CDR1 and CDR2: SGHTA, FQGNSA. The CDR3 DNA sequence: TGTGCCAGCAGCTTCAAATGGACTAGCGGGGCCTACGAGCAGTACTTC. Protein product: CASSFKWTSGAYEQYF.

The chain combines TRBV27 with TRBJ2-1, with 7 bases that match TRBD2. The CDR3 loop spans 15 amino acids. The germline CDR1 and CDR2 sequences are MNHEY and SMNVEV (reference sequence). With 5 bases clipped from V and 4 bases from J, the junction kept 8 bases outside the gene matches. CDR3 in DNA: TGTGCCAGCAGTCAGACTAGCCAGAGATACAATGAGCAGTTCTTC. Protein product: CASSQTSQRYNEQFF.

The chain has TRBV12-5 and TRBJ2-2, with no clear D. V dropped 3 bases and J dropped 0 bases, with 5 bases sitting between them. Per the germline V gene, CDR1 is LGHNT and CDR2 is FRNRAP. CDR3 length: 14 residues. The CDR3 here is CASGFGANTGELFF. In nucleotides, the CDR3 is TGTGCTAGTGGTTTTGGTGCGAACACCGGGGAGCTGTTTTTT. Looking up the rest from reference TRBV12-5 and TRBJ2-2 gives the full variable domain: DARVTQTPRHKVTEMGQEVTMRCQPILGHNTVFWYRQTMMQGLELLAYFRNRAPLDDSGMPKDRFSAEMPDATLATLKIQPSEPRDSAVYFCASGFGANTGELFFGEGSRLTVL.

V and J are TRBV19 and TRBJ1-1; D remains unclear. Germline V gives CDR1 LNHDA, CDR2 SQIVND (reference sequence). The CDR3 runs 15 residues. The V and J ends lost 10 bases and 1 base respectively, with 19 bases between them. As DNA, the CDR3 is TGTGCCACAGAGCCGGCACCACACACGAACACTGAAGCTTTCTTT. It specifies CATEPAPHTNTEAFF.

CDR3 in amino acids: CASSESQWGVGNEQFF. The CDR3, as DNA: TGCGCCAGCAGTGAGTCCCAATGGGGAGTGGGGAATGAGCAGTTCTTC. J is TRBJ2-1 and V is TRBV10-2; D possibly corresponds to TRBD2 (5 bases). Germline V gene lookup returns CDR1 WSHSY and CDR2 SAAADI. V lost 0 bases and J lost 7, with 16 bases in between. CDR3 length: 16 amino acids.

This clone was recorded once. CDR3 residues: CASSLELAGRASELFF. The CDR3 nucleotides are TGTGCCAGCAGCTTAGAGTTGGCGGGCAGGGCCTCGGAGCTGTTTTTT. The chain joins TRBV11-2 to TRBJ2-2, with D perhaps being TRBD1 or TRBD2 (5 bases each). This CDR3 contains 16 residues. V lost 0 bases, J lost 10 bases, and 18 bases lay in between. Germline V gives CDR1 SGHAT, CDR2 FQNNGV.

The chain carries TRBV4-2 and TRBJ2-1, with 8 bases matching TRBD2. CDR1 is LGHNA and CDR2 is YNFKEQ in the germline V gene. CDR3 size: 16 residues. Trimming took 2 bases from V and 1 from J; bases not matched to a gene: 4. CDR3 in amino acids: CASSQLRGGSYNEQFF. DNA for the CDR3: TGTGCCAGCAGCCAATTACGGGGGGGTTCCTACAATGAGCAGTTCTTC.

The V gene is TRBV2, the J gene TRBJ1-2; weak D call: TRBD1 (5 bases). The germline V and J ends were trimmed by 1 base and 6 bases, with 15 bases remaining between them. Germline-derived CDR1 and CDR2 are SNHLY and FYNNEI. This CDR3 is 15 amino acids long. The CDR3 sequence is CASSEVRGRRHGYTF. For the CDR3, the DNA is TGTGCCAGCAGTGAAGTACGGGGACGGAGGCATGGCTACACCTTC.

The chain uses TRBV10-3 and TRBJ2-1, with D possibly TRBD1 on 6 matching bases. Germline CDR1 and CDR2: ENHRY and SYGVKD. The CDR3 loop spans 14 amino acids. V lost 2 bases and J 3 bases, leaving 8 bases between the germline ends. The DNA of the CDR3 is TGTGCCATCAGTGAGGCCAGGGGCTACAATGAGCAGTTCTTC. Amino acid sequence: CAISEARGYNEQFF.

The rearrangement links TRBV9 to TRBJ2-2; the D is unclear. CDR3 size: 14 residues. The V and J ends lost 0 bases and 5 bases respectively, with 8 bases between them. Germline lookup yields CDR1 SGDLS and CDR2 YYNGEE. CDR3: CASSVEPRTGELFF. In nucleotides, the CDR3 is TGTGCCAGCAGCGTAGAACCGCGGACCGGGGAGCTGTTTTTT.

This clone was detected a few times. V usage is TRBV7-2 and J usage is TRBJ2-7; perhaps TRBD2 as D (5 bases). The ends were cut back, 4 bases at V and 1 base at J, with 11 bases in the middle. The CDR3 runs 14 residues. Looked up from germline, CDR1 is SGHTA and CDR2 is FQGNSA. CDR3 residues: CASSSSRGSYEQYF. The CDR3 region has the DNA TGTGCCAGCAGCTCAAGCCGGGGATCCTACGAGCAGTACTTC.